The 14 T cell receptor beta chains listed next were all sequenced from one sample in a study of human T cells and chemical hapten exposure. As to time point: pre-sensitization, week 0. Treatment noted: therapeutic diphenylcyclopropenone sensitization with weekly scalp DPC. A single record per CDR3 protein comes from TCRdb applying MiXCR to the RACE reads. The data show 100,000 to 150,000 distinct CDR3 sequences, with about 13% seen just once and approximately 3% held by the top ten. The sequences come from whole blood, collected in connection with sensitization to the hapten diphenylcyclopropenone (DPC). Receptors originate from a woman between 18 and 29 years old with alopecia areata. Some clones in this sample may be carry-over from other donors' samples.

This clonotype was recorded a few times. The V gene is TRBV5-6, the J gene TRBJ1-1; 10 nucleotides match TRBD1. The V and J ends lost 4 bases and 0 bases, in that order; junction bases with no gene match: 9. CDR3 length: 17 amino acids. CDR1 is SGHDT, CDR2 YYEEEE, per germline. The CDR3 loop is CASSKDRGLIMNTEAFF. Here the CDR3 DNA reads TGTGCCAGCAGCAAGGACAGGGGGTTAATTATGAACACTGAAGCTTTCTTT.

The chain combines TRBV12-3 or TRBV12-4 with TRBJ2-5; D remains ambiguous. The CDR3 has 16 residues. With 2 bases removed from V and 1 base from J, the gap between germline ends came to 14 bases. CDR3 bases: TGTGCCAGCAGTTTATGGTCGGGCCCAAGCCAAGAGACCCAGTACTTC. It codes for CASSLWSGPSQETQYF.

In nucleotides, the CDR3 is TGTGCCAGCAGCTTCGACAGGGACGCACGGGGAGTCTACGAGCAGTACTTC. This translates into CASSFDRDARGVYEQYF. The chain combines TRBV7-2 with TRBJ2-7; 7 bases agree with TRBD1. Trimming removed 3 bases from V and 3 bases from J; junction bases left unmatched: 14. The CDR3 sequence is 17 residues long. Germline V CDR1 and CDR2: SGHTA, FQGNSA.

J is TRBJ2-5 and V is TRBV28, with D possibly matching TRBD2 (5 bases). The V end lost 5 bases, the J end lost 1 base, and 23 bases lay between the germline ends. Looked up from germline, CDR1 is MDHEN and CDR2 is SYDVKM. This CDR3 has 18 residues. The CDR3 sequence: CASSITGIQRLSQETQYF. CDR3 in DNA: TGTGCCAGCAGTATAACCGGGATCCAGAGATTGTCCCAAGAGACCCAGTACTTC.

This chain connects TRBV28 to TRBJ2-3; D tentatively fits TRBD1 or TRBD2 (5 bases each). V lost 6 bases, J lost 8 bases, and 18 bases lay in between. Germline V lookup: CDR1 MDHEN, CDR2 SYDVKM. The CDR3 length is 14 residues. The CDR3 loop reads CASSRGVGSGTQYF. For the CDR3, the DNA is TGTGCCAGCAGCCGAGGGGTGGGCAGTGGTACGCAGTATTTT.

About this clonotype itself: One junction end disagrees with the germline gene, perhaps due to a read error. The V and J genes are TRBV7-9 and TRBJ1-2, with 9 nucleotides matching TRBD1. CDR3 size: 13 residues. Germline assignment: CDR1 SEHNR and CDR2 FQNEAQ (reference sequence). The CDR3 reads CAREGQGNSILKF. Here the CDR3 DNA reads TGTGCCAGGGAGGGACAGGGCAACTCTATCCTCAAGTTC. The variable domain in full, with the rest retrieved from reference TRBV7-9 and TRBJ1-2, is DTGVSQNPRHKITKRGQNVTFRCDPISEHNRLYWYRQTLGQGPEFLTYFQNEAQLEKSRLLSDRFSAERPKGSFSTLEIQRTEQGDSAMYLCAREGQGNSILKFGSGTRLTVV.

The rearrangement joins TRBV7-3 to TRBJ1-5; 9 bases align to TRBD1. The V gene's germline CDR1 is SGHTA and CDR2 FQGTGA. The CDR3 contains 18 residues. Germline trimming cut 2 bases from V and 0 bases from J; bases unmatched to any gene: 8. The CDR3 is CASSLDNRGQNSNQPQHF. CDR3 in DNA: TGTGCCAGCAGCTTAGACAACAGGGGGCAGAATAGCAATCAGCCCCAGCATTTT.

This chain connects TRBV19 to TRBJ2-5; weak D call: TRBD1 (6 bases). Germline V gene lookup returns CDR1 LNHDA and CDR2 SQIVND (reference sequence). CDR3 length: 14 amino acids. Between the trimmed V and J ends, which lost 8 bases and 4 bases, there was a span of 17 bases. The CDR3 DNA reads as TGTGCCAGTCAGGACAGAGCCTCGGGAGAGACCCAGTACTTC. Protein: CASQDRASGETQYF. Combining the CDR3 with reference TRBV19 and TRBJ2-5 gives the whole variable domain DGGITQSPKYLFRKEGQNVTLSCEQNLNHDAMYWYRQDPGQGLRLIYYSQIVNDFQKGDIAEGYSVSREKKESFPLTVTSAQKNPTAFYLCASQDRASGETQYFGPGTRLLVL.

This clonotype was seen repeatedly, ten times or more. The chain carries TRBV29-1 and TRBJ1-1; unclear D gene. CDR3 size: 11 residues. Per germline, CDR1 SQVTM and CDR2 ANQGSEA. Trimming cost V 6 bases and J 1 base, with 6 bases left between them. In DNA form, the CDR3 reads TGCAGCGTCCATGGGAACACTGAAGCTTTCTTT. The encoded protein is CSVHGNTEAFF.

Written as DNA, the CDR3 is TGCAGCGTTGAAGCTGGACAACACTATGGCTACACCTTC. Residues: CSVEAGQHYGYTF. V and J are TRBV29-1 and TRBJ1-2; D may be TRBD1 (5 bases). Trimming took 1 base from V and 3 from J, leaving 9 bases between them. This CDR3 region has 13 residues. The germline V gene encodes CDR1 SQVTM and CDR2 ANQGSEA. Full variable domain (outside the CDR3, taken from reference TRBV29-1 and TRBJ1-2): SAVISQKPSRDICQRGTSLTIQCQVDSQVTMMFWYRQQPGQSLTLIATANQGSEATYESGFVIDKFPISRPNLTFSTLTVSNMSPEDSSIYLCSVEAGQHYGYTFGSGTRLTVV.

This clonotype was counted between two and nine times. The chain is built from TRBV12-3 or TRBV12-4 and TRBJ2-3; 7 bases align to TRBD2. The CDR3 covers 15 residues. Losses at the gene ends were 6 bases for V and 2 bases for J; bases not matched to a gene: 8. CDR3 bases: TGTGCCAGCAGCATTTGGGGGGGGGACACAGATACGCAGTATTTT. This encodes CASSIWGGDTDTQYF.

This clonotype has ten or more counts. V and J are TRBV20-1 and TRBJ1-5; D perhaps matches TRBD1 (6 bases). Looked up from germline, CDR1 is DFQATT and CDR2 is SNEGSKA (reference sequence). The CDR3 loop spans 14 amino acids. V dropped 4 bases and J dropped 2 bases, with 12 bases sitting between them. The CDR3 nucleotides read TGCAGTGCTATCTACCGGACAGGCAATCAGCCCCAGCATTTT. Its protein is CSAIYRTGNQPQHF.

This clonotype was seen a few times. The chain has TRBV11-2 and TRBJ2-7, with D perhaps given as TRBD1 or TRBD2 (5 bases each). CDR3 length equals 15 residues. CDR1 SGHAT and CDR2 FQNNGV come from the germline V gene. V was shortened by 5 bases and J by 0 bases, with 14 bases between the two germline ends. CDR3 amino acids: CASSIGDLSSYEQYF. CDR3 bases: TGTGCCAGCAGCATAGGGGACCTGAGCTCCTACGAGCAGTACTTC.

V is TRBV29-1 and J is TRBJ1-5, with TRBD1 identical over 7 bases. The junction had 9 bases not matched to a gene; V was cut back by 6 bases and J by 7 bases. Germline V gene lookup returns CDR1 SQVTM and CDR2 ANQGSEA. The CDR3 consists of 13 residues. The CDR3 loop reads CSVARDSRQPQHF. As DNA, the CDR3 is TGCAGCGTGGCCCGGGACAGTAGGCAGCCCCAGCATTTT.